Presented here are 13 T cell receptor beta chains from one specimen sequenced in a study of beta chain features in type 1 diabetes. Regarding the study as a whole: Shorter TCRB CDR3s, moderately but significantly so, marked every one of the four CD4+ subsets in Type 1 diabetes patients.

Their cognate antigens are unknown. Investigators reverse transcribed all isolated RNA, so they sequenced expressed TCRB transcripts. Data came from immunoSEQ multiplex PCR; TCRdb stores just in-frame clones and leaves some out. This table holds more than 100,000 clones, over 15% found once. The specimen was central memory CD4+ T cells from blood. The receptors were gathered from a man aged 25 to 40 with type 1 diabetes.

This clone has only a few counts. The chain uses TRBV30 and TRBJ1-2; D possibly corresponds to TRBD1 (6 bases). The V and J ends lost 4 bases and 0 bases respectively, with 12 bases between them. Germline lookup yields CDR1 GTSNPN and CDR2 SVGIG (reference sequence). CDR3 length equals 14 residues. The CDR3 nucleotides are TGTGCCTGGATAGACAGGCGAGCTAACTATGGCTACACCTTC. Translated: CAWIDRRANYGYTF.

The J gene is TRBJ1-6, the V gene TRBV27; possible D gene TRBD1, 5 bases. There are 15 residues in the CDR3. Between the trimmed V and J ends, which lost 4 bases and 9 bases, there was a span of 16 bases. In germline, CDR1 is MNHEY, CDR2 SMNVEV (reference sequence). CDR3 DNA: TGTGCCAGCAGTTCCTTCTACGGGGCTCTTTCACCCCTCCACTTT. Its translation: CASSSFYGALSPLHF.

J is TRBJ2-1 and V is TRBV7-2, with 9 bases fitting TRBD1. V shed 7 bases, J shed 7 bases, and the junction held 8 bases outside the gene matches. In germline, CDR1 is SGHTA, CDR2 FQGNSA. This CDR3 contains 14 residues. CDR3 in amino acids: CASTRQGDSNEQFF. CDR3 DNA: TGTGCCAGCACCCGACAGGGGGATTCAAATGAGCAGTTCTTC.

The chain has TRBV7-3 and TRBJ2-2; D gene unclear. The V end lost 1 base, the J end lost 0 bases, and 9 bases lay between the germline ends. This CDR3 has 16 residues. Germline loops: CDR1 SGHTA, CDR2 FQGTGA. CDR3 amino acids: CASSLNSGANTGELFF. The CDR3 DNA follows: TGTGCCAGCAGCTTAAATTCGGGTGCGAACACCGGGGAGCTGTTTTTT.

This chain links TRBV20-1 with TRBJ2-7, with D uncertain. The CDR3 runs to 11 residues. Germline V lookup: CDR1 DFQATT, CDR2 SNEGSKA (reference sequence). V was pared by 3 bases and J by 6 bases, with 9 bases between. Written as DNA, the CDR3 is TGCAGTGCTAGTGACGGGCGCGAGCAGTACTTC. The encoded protein is CSASDGREQYF.

This clone was counted between two and nine times. This chain joins TRBV5-4 and TRBJ2-7; 9 bases line up with TRBD1. This CDR3 contains 15 residues. Germline values: CDR1 SGHNT, CDR2 YYREEE (reference sequence). The junction had 7 bases not matched to a gene; V was cut back by 3 bases and J by 3 bases. CDR3 nucleotide sequence: TGTGCCAGCAGCTCGCTTAAGACAGGGGGCTACGAGCAGTACTTC. Its translation is CASSSLKTGGYEQYF.

This clone was found a few times. This chain links TRBV7-2 with TRBJ2-5; D gene unclear. Trimming pared 5 bases from V and 5 bases from J, leaving 9 bases between. Germline-derived CDR1 and CDR2 are SGHTA and FQGNSA. The CDR3 runs to 12 residues. DNA of the CDR3: TGTGCCAGCAGCGTTCTGGCGGAGACCCAGTACTTC. Translating gives CASSVLAETQYF.

J is TRBJ2-7 and V is TRBV25-1; no definite D call. Germline V gene lookup returns CDR1 MGHDK and CDR2 SYGVNS. The CDR3 is made up of 12 amino acids. V was cut by 1 base and J by 11 bases, with 12 bases left in between. The CDR3 nucleotides are TGTGCCAGCAGTGAATGGCAAGGGAAGGAGTACTTC. This translates into CASSEWQGKEYF.

V gene TRBV30 combines with J gene TRBJ2-1, with 9 bases matching TRBD2. The CDR3 covers 17 residues. With 2 bases clipped from V and 5 bases from J, the junction kept 13 bases outside the gene matches. Germline CDR1 and CDR2: GTSNPN and SVGIG (reference sequence). The CDR3 coding sequence is TGTGCCTGGAGTACGCCTCCGAGCGGGGGGAAAAACAATGAGCAGTTCTTC. This gives the protein CAWSTPPSGGKNNEQFF.

This clone showed up just a few times. The chain has TRBV30 and TRBJ1-5, with D possibly TRBD1 on 6 matching bases. The CDR3 is 11 amino acids. Per germline, CDR1 GTSNPN and CDR2 SVGIG (reference sequence). V lost 2 bases and J 11 bases, leaving 10 bases between the germline ends. CDR3 in amino acids: CAWSTGQSQHF. The DNA for the CDR3 is TGTGCCTGGAGTACGGGACAATCCCAGCATTTT. The complete variable domain, with remaining parts taken from reference TRBV30 and TRBJ1-5, reads SQTIHQWPATLVQPVGSPLSLECTVEGTSNPNLYWYRQAAGRGLQLLFYSVGIGQISSEVPQNLSASRPQDRQFILSSKKLLLSDSGFYLCAWSTGQSQHFGDGTRLSIL.

Only a few counts were recorded for this clone. V and J are TRBV5-1 and TRBJ2-1; 13 nucleotides match TRBD2. V lost 2 bases, J lost 8 bases, and 10 bases stayed unmatched. The CDR3 is 17 amino acids. Germline V CDR1 and CDR2: SGHRS, YFSETQ. DNA for the CDR3: TGCGCCAGCAGCTTATACACTAGCGGGGGGGCTCCCCATGAGCAGTTCTTC. It specifies CASSLYTSGGAPHEQFF.

This rearrangement joins TRBV29-1 to TRBJ2-2; TRBD1 agrees at 8 bases. CDR3 length: 12 amino acids. CDR1 and CDR2 from the germline V gene are SQVTM and ANQGSEA. V lost 7 bases and J lost 6; bases outside the gene matches: 4. As DNA, the CDR3 is TGCAGCGCGGTACAGGGGGCCGGGGAGCTGTTTTTT. Amino acid sequence: CSAVQGAGELFF.

The rearrangement links TRBV10-3 to TRBJ1-3; D unresolved. Looked up from germline, CDR1 is ENHRY and CDR2 is SYGVKD. Trimming left V 0 bases short and J 2 bases short, with 8 bases between. The CDR3 runs to 15 residues. CDR3 residues: CAISESALTGNTIYF. CDR3 bases: TGTGCCATCAGTGAGTCGGCACTAACTGGAAACACCATATATTTT.